Below, one TCR beta chain is given with its context. The junction departs from the called germline gene at one end, perhaps through a read error. The entry originates in a study of tumor-infiltrating lymphocytes in primary liver carcinoma. Alongside blood RNA obtained from unsorted whole blood, germline DNA was also extracted. Reverse transcription of roughly 0.5 ug total RNA with a constant-region primer produced TCR beta cDNA. Three rounds of nested multiplex PCR with slightly modified ARM-PCR produced TCR beta libraries. The first two PCR rounds used TRBV1-TRBV30 forward primers with a C-beta reverse primer, around 10 cycles each. MiXCR, applied by TCRdb to the multiplex PCR reads, yields one record per CDR3 protein. The data show approximately 210,000 distinct CDR3 sequences, about two thirds seen once. The germline V gene encodes CDR1 SGHAT and CDR2 FQNNGV. CDR3 size: 16 residues.

This rearrangement joins TRBV11-2 to TRBJ2-3; D is possibly TRBD2 (6 bases). The source is a woman in her sixties with primary liver carcinoma and hepatitis B virus infection. Specimen: peripheral blood. The CDR3 DNA reads as TGTACCAGCAGCTCAAACGGAGGGGAATACACAAGTACGCAGTATTTT. Translated: CTSSSNGGEYTSTQYF.